The next 17 T cell receptor beta chains were all read from a single sample in a study of shared clonotypes between healthy human individuals. Generated by immunoSEQ multiplex PCR, the TCRdb table keeps only in-frame clones and is missing some. Here the sample spans 2,500,000 or so clones, under 95% being singletons. Specimen: naive CD4+ T cells from PBMCs. The subset here: CD45RA+ positively selected. These receptors all stem from a man younger than 30 in good health. Some clones in this sample may be carry-over from other donors' samples.

This clone came up once. The V call is TRBV30, the J call TRBJ2-3; 9 nucleotides match TRBD2. With V trimmed by 3 bases and J by 2 bases, 6 bases remained unmatched. Germline V CDR1 and CDR2: GTSNPN, SVGIG (reference sequence). This CDR3 spans 15 amino acids. This CDR3 is CAWRKAGGVTDTQYF. CDR3 in DNA: TGTGCCTGGAGAAAGGCGGGAGGGGTCACAGATACGCAGTATTTT.

The CDR3 DNA reads TGTGCCAGCAGCCCGTTCCAAGGCGACTACGAGCAGTACTTC. The encoded protein is CASSPFQGDYEQYF. The chain combines TRBV9 with TRBJ2-7, with unresolved D. V lost 4 bases to trimming and J lost 3 bases, with 14 bases between them. The V gene's germline CDR1 is SGDLS and CDR2 YYNGEE. This CDR3 spans 14 amino acids.

The J gene is TRBJ2-3, the V gene TRBV6-5, with a weak D call TRBD1 (6 bases). The CDR3 is 16 amino acids. From germline, CDR1 is MNHEY and CDR2 SVGAGI. The V end was cut by 0 bases, the J end by 4 bases, with 14 bases between. The CDR3 nucleotides read TGTGCCAGCAGTTACTCGAGGCCAGGGGTGGCAGATACGCAGTATTTT. Translation gives CASSYSRPGVADTQYF.

As DNA, the CDR3 is TGTGCCAGCAGAACAGACAGGGCGGCCCAGCATTTT. It is translated as CASRTDRAAQHF. The gene calls are TRBV28 and TRBJ1-5, with 7 nucleotides matching TRBD1. The CDR3 length is 12 residues. V lost 6 bases to trimming and J lost 11 bases; unmatched junction nucleotides: 7. Germline lookup yields CDR1 MDHEN and CDR2 SYDVKM.

The chain links TRBV11-2 to TRBJ2-1; D is possibly TRBD2 (5 bases). The CDR3 runs 12 residues. The V end lost 5 bases, the J end lost 12 bases, and 14 bases lay between the germline ends. Germline loops: CDR1 SGHAT, CDR2 FQNNGV. This CDR3 is CASSPYIEGQFF. Written as DNA, the CDR3 is TGTGCCAGCAGCCCCTATATCGAGGGGCAGTTCTTC.

J is TRBJ2-2 and V is TRBV13; D could derive from TRBD1 or TRBD2 (5 bases each). From germline, CDR1 is PRHDT and CDR2 FYEKMQ (reference sequence). The V gene lost 5 bases and the J gene lost 6 bases, with 16 bases spanning the gap. The CDR3 runs to 15 residues. CDR3 sequence reads: CASSGGTGRAGELFF. For the CDR3, the DNA is TGTGCCAGCAGCGGGGGAACGGGGCGAGCCGGGGAGCTGTTTTTT.

This chain links TRBV19 with TRBJ2-4; no reliable D call. CDR3 size: 15 residues. The V and J ends lost 8 bases and 0 bases respectively, with 14 bases between them. Germline V gene lookup returns CDR1 LNHDA and CDR2 SQIVND (reference sequence). The CDR3: CASSPRYLAKNIQYF. The CDR3 coding sequence is TGTGCCAGTTCCCCCCGTTACTTAGCCAAAAACATTCAGTACTTC.

This sequence joins TRBV19 and TRBJ2-1; 11 bases map to TRBD2. V shed 4 bases, J shed 3 bases, and the junction held 5 bases outside the gene matches. The CDR3 sequence is 16 residues long. Germline CDR1 reads LNHDA; CDR2 reads SQIVND (reference sequence). DNA for the CDR3: TGTGCCAGTAGTACCCCACTAGCGGGAGTCTACAATGAGCAGTTCTTC. This sequence encodes CASSTPLAGVYNEQFF. The entire variable domain, with the rest obtained from reference TRBV19 and TRBJ2-1, is as follows: DGGITQSPKYLFRKEGQNVTLSCEQNLNHDAMYWYRQDPGQGLRLIYYSQIVNDFQKGDIAEGYSVSREKKESFPLTVTSAQKNPTAFYLCASSTPLAGVYNEQFFGPGTRLTVL.

The CDR3 DNA reads TGTGCCAGCAGTGCGGGACTTTTGGCCCCCGAGCAGTACTTC. Its protein product is CASSAGLLAPEQYF. The chain couples TRBV6-1 to TRBJ2-7, with D perhaps TRBD2 (6 bases). Trimming removed 4 bases from V and 6 bases from J, with 16 bases in between. The CDR3 consists of 14 residues. Germline CDR1 MNHNS, CDR2 SASEGT.

The gene calls are TRBV27 and TRBJ1-1; D is unresolved. The V gene's germline CDR1 is MNHEY and CDR2 SMNVEV (reference sequence). V was clipped by 8 bases and J by 3 bases, with 10 bases between them. The CDR3 is 12 amino acids. The CDR3 DNA is TGTGCCAGCGGCCATGAGTACACTGAAGCTTTCTTT. This sequence encodes CASGHEYTEAFF.

The chain links TRBV21-1 to TRBJ2-7; the table calls TRBD2, which could not be checked here. TRBV21-1 is marked as a pseudogene. This CDR3 is 18 amino acids long. Written as DNA, the CDR3 is TGTGCCAGCAGCAAAGGGACTAGCGGGGGCAGGAGCTCCTACGAGCAGTACTTC. Protein sequence: CASSKGTSGGRSSYEQYF.

The rearrangement uses TRBV29-1 and TRBJ2-1; tentative D call: TRBD1 (5 bases). In germline, CDR1 is SQVTM, CDR2 ANQGSEA. CDR3 size: 14 residues. Trimming pared 4 bases from V and 4 bases from J, leaving 14 bases between. The CDR3 nucleotides read TGCAGCGTTGGGGAAGGACGGACATACAATGAGCAGTTCTTC. Amino acids: CSVGEGRTYNEQFF.

The chain has TRBV9 and TRBJ2-7; D is perhaps TRBD1 (7 bases). Trimming cost V 9 bases and J 2 bases, with 15 bases left between them. This CDR3 has 13 residues. The germline CDR1 and CDR2 sequences are SGDLS and YYNGEE. The CDR3: CATGGTETYEQYF. In DNA form, the CDR3 reads TGTGCCACAGGGGGGACGGAGACCTACGAGCAGTACTTC. Full variable domain (missing parts from reference TRBV9 and TRBJ2-7): DSGVTQTPKHLITATGQRVTLRCSPRSGDLSVYWYQQSLDQGLQFLIQYYNGEERAKGNILERFSAQQFPDLHSELNLSSLELGDSALYFCATGGTETYEQYFGPGTRLTVT.

This rearrangement joins TRBV7-9 to TRBJ1-2; D perhaps matches TRBD1 (5 bases). Trimming shortened V by 1 base and J by 5 bases, and 11 bases separated the two germline ends. Germline loops: CDR1 SEHNR, CDR2 FQNEAQ (reference sequence). The CDR3 has 14 amino acids. CDR3 DNA: TGTGCCAGCAGCTTAGATGGGGCCGTTTATGGCTACACCTTC. Protein product: CASSLDGAVYGYTF.

The chain employs TRBV28 and TRBJ2-1; 7 bases map to TRBD1. V dropped 6 bases and J dropped 6; count of bases not matched to a gene: 8. The CDR3 loop spans 14 amino acids. From germline, CDR1 is MDHEN and CDR2 SYDVKM. CDR3 in DNA: TGTGCCAGCAGGGTCGACAGGGTTCCCAATGAGCAGTTCTTC. Protein product: CASRVDRVPNEQFF.

The V call is TRBV20-1, the J call TRBJ2-7, with a weak D call TRBD1 (6 bases). The ends were cut back, 5 bases at V and 4 bases at J, with 9 bases in the middle. CDR1 is DFQATT, CDR2 SNEGSKA, per germline (reference sequence). This CDR3 is 11 amino acids long. CDR3 loop: CSAPGTYEQYF. CDR3 in DNA: TGCAGTGCTCCTGGGACATACGAGCAGTACTTC.

This clone appeared once. This sequence joins TRBV9 and TRBJ1-1; maybe TRBD1 (6 bases). The CDR3 spans 15 residues. V was pared by 4 bases and J by 1 base, with 14 bases between. CDR1 and CDR2 from the germline V gene are SGDLS and YYNGEE. CDR3 in amino acids: CASSPEGVPNTEAFF. CDR3 nucleotides: TGTGCCAGCAGCCCGGAGGGGGTTCCGAACACTGAAGCTTTCTTT.